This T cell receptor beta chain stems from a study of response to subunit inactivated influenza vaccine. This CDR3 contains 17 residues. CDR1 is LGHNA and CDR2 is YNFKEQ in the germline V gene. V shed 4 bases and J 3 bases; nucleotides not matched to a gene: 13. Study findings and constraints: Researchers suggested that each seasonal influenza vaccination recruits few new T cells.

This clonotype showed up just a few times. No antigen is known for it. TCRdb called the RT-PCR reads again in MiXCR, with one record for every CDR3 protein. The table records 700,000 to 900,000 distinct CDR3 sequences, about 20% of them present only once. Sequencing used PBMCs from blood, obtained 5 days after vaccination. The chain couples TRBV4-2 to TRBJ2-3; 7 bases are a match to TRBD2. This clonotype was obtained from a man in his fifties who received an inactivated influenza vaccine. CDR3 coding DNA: TGTGCCAGCAGCCTCAACGGGCCTAGCGGATATACAGATACGCAGTATTTT. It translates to CASSLNGPSGYTDTQYF.